This TCR beta chain is from a study of T cell changes during pregnancy in multiple sclerosis. Data came from immunoSEQ multiplex PCR; TCRdb stores just in-frame clones and leaves some out. The sample lists about 20,000 clones, about 88% occurring once. V dropped 5 bases and J dropped 4; count of bases not matched to a gene: 16. The CDR3 has 18 residues. In germline, CDR1 is SGHTA, CDR2 FQGNSA. The chain joins TRBV7-2 to TRBJ1-2, with 10 bases aligning to TRBD1. This TCR came from a female donor in good health, enrolled as a control in a pregnancy study. Source: CD8+ T cells from peripheral blood mononuclear cells, taken after pregnancy. The CDR3 DNA reads as TGTGCCAGCAGCCCTAGGGGGGACAGGGGTATGTCCTCCTATGGCTACACCTTC. Its translation: CASSPRGDRGMSSYGYTF.